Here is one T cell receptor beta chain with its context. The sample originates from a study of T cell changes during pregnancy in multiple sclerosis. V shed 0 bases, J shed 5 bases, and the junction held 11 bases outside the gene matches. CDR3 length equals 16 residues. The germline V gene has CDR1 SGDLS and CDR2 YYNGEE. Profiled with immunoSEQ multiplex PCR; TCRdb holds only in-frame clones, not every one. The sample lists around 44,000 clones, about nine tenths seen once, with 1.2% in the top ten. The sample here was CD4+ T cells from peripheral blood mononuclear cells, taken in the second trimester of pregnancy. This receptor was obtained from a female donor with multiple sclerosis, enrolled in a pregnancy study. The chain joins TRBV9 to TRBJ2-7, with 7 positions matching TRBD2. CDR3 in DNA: TGTGCCAGCAGCGTAGCCCCCGGCCCGGGAGGAAACGAGCAGTACTTC. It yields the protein CASSVAPGPGGNEQYF.